This TCR beta chain was recorded in a study of blood T cell repertoires in COVID-19. On the study more broadly: The cDNA or gDNA used as material had been derived from T cells, B-cell-depleted T cells, or PBMCs.

Study processing details: Cell counts per sample came from amplifying reference gene primers. Profiling relied on immunoSEQ multiplex PCR, and the TCRdb table lists in-frame clones only, not all of them. V and J calls and clone size are as listed in that table; D and trimming were resolved from the DNA. This table holds fewer than 200,000 clones, around 83% found once. A few counts support this clone. V was clipped by 3 bases and J by 5 bases, with 10 bases between them. The CDR3 length is 13 residues. The sequence derives from a woman aged 55-70 years with COVID-19, enrolled during active disease. The sample taken for sequencing was peripheral blood. The gene calls are TRBV12-3 or TRBV12-4 and TRBJ1-2; D possibly corresponds to TRBD1 (6 bases). In DNA form, the CDR3 reads TGTGCCAGCAGTTTGAGACAGGCTTATGGCTACACCTTC. Translation gives CASSLRQAYGYTF.